These 12 T cell receptor beta chains originate from one sample sequenced in a study of T-cell reconstitution after alpha-beta-depleted transplantation in children listed by TCRdb under 2016. Library prep was done by PCR. Instrument used: Illumina HiSeq 2500. TCR library preparation used molecular barcoding, with unique molecular identifiers applied to normalize quantification of the TCRbeta repertoire. The raw public reads went through TCRdb reprocessing: fastp at Q25, MiXCR clone calling, in-frame beta chains kept. Rows with a matching CDR3 protein are joined into one entry that keeps the most common DNA and genes. The sample table records around 480,000 distinct CDR3 sequences; about 30% of these occur just once. The biggest ten clones account for approximately 2.3% of the sample. The starting material was PBMCs from the stem cell graft donor, obtained from the stem cell graft. These receptors all come from a human donor who donated a stem cell graft to a child with aplastic anemia.

The chain recombines TRBV19 with TRBJ1-1; perhaps TRBD1 as D (5 bases). V was shortened by 4 bases and J by 1 base, with 13 bases between the two germline ends. The length of the CDR3 is 15 residues. From germline, CDR1 is LNHDA and CDR2 SQIVND (reference sequence). In nucleotides, the CDR3 is TGTGCCAGTAGTAACGGGGGAAGAGCGAACACTGAAGCTTTCTTT. It codes for CASSNGGRANTEAFF.

CDR3 nucleotides: TGTGCCAGCAGTTTTGATCCGGGAGGCCGCACAGATACGCAGTATTTT. This codes for CASSFDPGGRTDTQYF. The chain combines TRBV27 with TRBJ2-3; 7 nucleotides align to TRBD2. This CDR3 spans 16 amino acids. The germline V gene encodes CDR1 MNHEY and CDR2 SMNVEV (reference sequence). With V trimmed by 3 bases and J by 1 base, 7 bases remained unmatched.

This clonotype has only a few counts. The J gene is TRBJ2-2, the V gene TRBV10-3; 8 bases map to TRBD2. In germline, CDR1 is ENHRY, CDR2 SYGVKD. With 0 bases clipped from V and 5 bases from J, the junction kept 14 bases outside the gene matches. The CDR3 sequence is 19 residues long. CDR3 sequence: CAISESKLGGRRRTGELFF. CDR3 bases: TGTGCCATCAGTGAGTCGAAGTTGGGCGGGAGGCGGCGAACCGGGGAGCTGTTTTTT.

The V call is TRBV5-6, the J call TRBJ2-1, with TRBD2 identical over 8 bases. The V gene end was trimmed by 4 bases and the J gene end by 8 bases; junction bases not matched to a gene: 14. This CDR3 has 16 amino acids. Germline assignment: CDR1 SGHDT and CDR2 YYEEEE. CDR3: CASSRRTSLFDHEQFF. CDR3 coding DNA: TGTGCCAGCAGCCGTCGGACTAGCCTTTTTGATCATGAGCAGTTCTTC.

There are a few counts of this clonotype. The chain links TRBV6-5 to TRBJ1-1; 7 bases match TRBD1. V shed 4 bases, J shed 8 bases, and the junction held 4 bases outside the gene matches. This CDR3 has 12 amino acids. Germline values: CDR1 MNHEY, CDR2 SVGAGI. The DNA of the CDR3 is TGTGCCAGCAGTTCTCCGGGACAGGAAGCTTTCTTT. Its translation: CASSSPGQEAFF.

The V and J genes are TRBV4-1 and TRBJ1-6, with D tentatively TRBD1 (5 bases). Deletions cut 1 base from V and 4 bases from J, with 8 bases between. CDR3 size: 15 residues. CDR1 MGHRA and CDR2 YSYEKL come from the germline V gene. This CDR3 is CASSQGEGYNSPLHF. The CDR3 DNA is TGCGCCAGCAGCCAAGGTGAGGGGTATAATTCACCCCTCCACTTT.

This clonotype was found a few times. V and J are TRBV5-1 and TRBJ2-7, with D unresolved. Per germline, CDR1 SGHRS and CDR2 YFSETQ. Deletions cut 0 bases from V and 4 bases from J, with 8 bases between. The length of the CDR3 is 13 residues. The CDR3 sequence: CASSLVTKYEQYF. The CDR3 nucleotides are TGCGCCAGCAGCTTGGTTACTAAATACGAGCAGTACTTC.

For the CDR3, the DNA is TGCAGTGCTCCAGATTCCAGCCTTAATGAAAAACTGTTTTTT. Its translation: CSAPDSSLNEKLFF. This chain uses TRBV20-1 with TRBJ1-4; unclear D gene. The V gene's germline CDR1 is DFQATT and CDR2 SNEGSKA (reference sequence). V dropped 5 bases and J dropped 4 bases, with 14 bases sitting between them. The CDR3 sequence is 14 residues long.

The chain recombines TRBV20-1 with TRBJ1-1, with TRBD1 identical over 7 bases. Losses at the gene ends were 3 bases for V and 6 bases for J; bases not matched to a gene: 10. The CDR3 is 14 amino acids. Germline loops: CDR1 DFQATT, CDR2 SNEGSKA (reference sequence). The chain's CDR3 is CSASTGADLAEAFF. In DNA form, the CDR3 reads TGCAGTGCTAGCACAGGGGCGGATTTGGCTGAAGCTTTCTTT.

In this sample, this clonotype turned up many times. This chain links TRBV20-1 with TRBJ1-2; 7 nucleotides agree with TRBD1. Looked up from germline, CDR1 is DFQATT and CDR2 is SNEGSKA (reference sequence). The CDR3 is 13 residues long. Losses at the gene ends were 6 bases for V and 6 bases for J; bases not matched to a gene: 10. The CDR3 DNA sequence: TGCAGTGCCCGACAGGGTGCCCTCAATGGCTACACCTTC. It encodes CSARQGALNGYTF.

V gene TRBV19 combines with J gene TRBJ2-1, with D unclear. V was clipped by 4 bases and J by 8 bases, with 9 bases between them. CDR3 length: 12 residues. From germline, CDR1 is LNHDA and CDR2 SQIVND (reference sequence). As DNA, the CDR3 is TGTGCCAGTAGTAGTATAGGCGATGAGCAGTTCTTC. It is translated as CASSSIGDEQFF.

This clonotype was counted a few times. This chain connects TRBV18 to TRBJ2-2; D is possibly TRBD1 or TRBD2 (5 bases each). Trimming shortened V by 4 bases and J by 1 base, and 10 bases separated the two germline ends. The CDR3 is 15 residues long. CDR1 and CDR2 (germline): KGHSH, LQKENI. CDR3 region: CASSLRDGNTGELFF. In DNA, the CDR3 is TGTGCCAGCTCACTTAGGGACGGGAACACCGGGGAGCTGTTTTTT.